This record looks at one TCR beta chain sequence and its context. No cognate antigen has been identified for it. Base qualities are not provided; no much larger clone lies one nucleotide away. Compared with germline, V lacks 0 bases and J lacks 7 bases; bases without a gene match: 8. The CDR3 spans 16 residues, from the cysteine through the phenylalanine. The only DNA kept is the CDR3, 48 bases in frame from the first base. For CDR1 and CDR2, the germline V gene lists SGHRS and YFSETQ. This sample stems from a study of a mutant IDH1 vaccine in newly diagnosed glioma (dated by TCRdb to 2020 to 2022). As for the study more broadly: In the chemotherapy-containing groups, vaccination started alongside temozolomide cycles, whereas in patients who had radiotherapy alone it started 4-6 weeks after radiotherapy. Longitudinal TCRB deep sequencing was performed for about two dozen treated patients wherever samples were available for exploratory analyses. Six visits were used for peripheral blood collection: V03 (baseline), V05, V07, V10, V12 and V13. The week-35 safety follow-up took place at visit V12, and the week-47 end of study took place at visit V13. Prior to enrollment, patients had been given standard therapy consisting of radiotherapy alone, temozolomide alone, or radiochemotherapy with temozolomide, with the combination given to most patients. Of the roughly 31 treated patients, roughly 60% were male and approximately 38% were female, and the mean age was roughly 40 years. The investigation overall reported the following: The authors noted that analyses of patient blood samples could not be reproduced because of sample limitations. Across multiple MHC alleles, vaccine-induced immune responses were seen in around 94% of patients. Pseudoprogression seemed to be unrelated to changes in the top peripheral T cell clonotypes found by TCRB sequencing. Selection of PBMC samples for TCRB deep sequencing was based on availability.

This specimen's time point label, per the study, means: week 35, safety follow-up. Each vaccine dose, consisting of 300 ug of a 20-mer mutant IDH1 peptide in Montanide, was administered subcutaneously with topical imiquimod. Across visits V03 through V10, patients got a total of eight vaccinations, given in weeks 1, 3, 5, 7, 11, 15, 19 and 23. The donors had newly diagnosed IDH1-mutant astrocytomas of WHO grade 3 or 4 that showed loss of nuclear ATRX. The samples were drawn from NOA16, a multicentre, single-arm, open-label phase I trial in Germany that tested a mutant IDH1 peptide vaccine in humans for the first time. Genomic DNA for TCRB sequencing was extracted from EDTA blood using the DNeasy Blood and Tissue Kit. Libraries were built with the immunoSEQ multiplex PCR assay. Rearranged TCR beta chain sequences were amplified with the hsTCRB Kit following the manufacturer's protocol. Sequencing of TCRB libraries was carried out on an Illumina MiSeq. The authors' analysis ran thus. The proprietary platform of the kit vendor was used for demultiplexing, trimming and gene mapping. Held by TCRdb, this immuneACCESS table contains in-frame sequences only and omits some clones. Under half of the omission traces to an unresolved V gene where checked; the cause of the rest is unknown. V and J calls and clone size follow that table, whereas D and trimming were derived from the DNA. The sample profile shows about 68,000 clones; around 82% of them were found once. The ten largest clones represent 10% to 15% of the sample.

Sample: PBMCs, taken from a glioma patient whose treatment included an IDH1 peptide vaccine. The rearranged chain carries TRBV5-1 and TRBJ2-1, and TRBD2 matches 9 of the central bases. This TCR was sampled from a man between 18 and 29 years old with glioma. The DNA reads as follows: TGCGCCAGCAGCTTGGCGCTAGCGGGACTTAGGAATGAGCAGTTCTTC. This encodes CASSLALAGLRNEQFF. Extended through the reference TRBV5-1 and TRBJ2-1 proteins, this CDR3 yields the full variable domain: KAGVTQTPRYLIKTRGQQVTLSCSPISGHRSVSWYQQTPGQGLQFLFEYFSETQRNKGNFPGRFSGRQFSNSRSEMNVSTLELGDSALYLCASSLALAGLRNEQFFGPGTRLTVL.